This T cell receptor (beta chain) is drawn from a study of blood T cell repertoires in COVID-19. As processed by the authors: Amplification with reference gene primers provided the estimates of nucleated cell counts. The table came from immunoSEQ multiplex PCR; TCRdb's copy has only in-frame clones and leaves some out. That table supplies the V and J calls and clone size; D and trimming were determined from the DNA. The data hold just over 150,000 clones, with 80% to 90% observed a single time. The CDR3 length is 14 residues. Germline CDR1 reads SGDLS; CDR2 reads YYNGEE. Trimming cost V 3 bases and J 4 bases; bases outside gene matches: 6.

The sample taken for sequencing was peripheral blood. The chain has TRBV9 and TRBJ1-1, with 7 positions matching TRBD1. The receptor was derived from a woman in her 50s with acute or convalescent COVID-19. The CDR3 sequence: CASSANDRVTEAFF. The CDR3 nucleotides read TGTGCCAGCAGCGCGAACGACAGGGTCACTGAAGCTTTCTTT.